The 15 T cell receptor beta chains presented below share a single source sample, sequenced in a study of T cell changes during pregnancy in multiple sclerosis (dated by TCRdb to about 2019). Library creation used the immunoSEQ multiplex PCR assay. TCRdb limited this immuneACCESS table to in-frame rearrangements with V and J called. A share of clones is missing; checked studies link under half to unresolved V genes, and the rest is unexplained. The sample table shows tens of thousands of clones, and 91% are seen once. Clones ranked in the top ten supply approximately 1.5% of the sample. The sample was peripheral blood, taken in the second trimester of pregnancy. These receptors were taken from a female donor with multiple sclerosis, enrolled in a pregnancy study.

The chain is built from TRBV5-1 and TRBJ2-5; a weak D match, TRBD1 (6 bases). Trimming removed 0 bases at V and 4 bases at J, with 10 bases between. This CDR3 has 14 amino acids. The germline CDR1 and CDR2 sequences are SGHRS and YFSETQ. The CDR3 sequence is CASSLGGPAETQYF. The CDR3 DNA reads TGCGCCAGCAGCTTGGGGGGGCCGGCAGAGACCCAGTACTTC.

This clone appeared once. The chain joins TRBV6-1 to TRBJ1-5, with 9 bases fitting TRBD1. Unmatched junction bases numbered 5, after V lost 7 bases and J lost 7 bases. The germline V gene has CDR1 MNHNS and CDR2 SASEGT. The CDR3 runs 13 residues. CDR3 in amino acids: CASIGTGRQPQHF. CDR3 sequence (DNA): TGTGCCAGCATTGGGACAGGGAGGCAGCCCCAGCATTTT.

V gene TRBV6-5 combines with J gene TRBJ2-7, with 7 bases fitting TRBD1. This CDR3 is 15 amino acids long. V shed 2 bases, J shed 2 bases, and the junction held 6 bases outside the gene matches. CDR1 and CDR2 (germline): MNHEY, SVGAGI. The CDR3 spells CASSYVMTGPYEQYF. The CDR3 DNA reads as TGTGCCAGCAGTTACGTAATGACAGGGCCCTACGAGCAGTACTTC.

The V and J genes are TRBV27 and TRBJ1-1; D may be TRBD1 (6 bases). The germline V and J ends were trimmed by 4 bases and 6 bases, with 24 bases remaining between them. There are 17 residues in the CDR3. Per germline, CDR1 MNHEY and CDR2 SMNVEV (reference sequence). The CDR3 sequence: CASSSRGGGRARAEAFF. In DNA, the CDR3 is TGTGCCAGCAGTTCCAGGGGCGGGGGGAGGGCGAGGGCTGAAGCTTTCTTT.

The J gene is TRBJ2-6, the V gene TRBV10-3; maybe TRBD2 (6 bases). This CDR3 has 15 residues. CDR1 ENHRY and CDR2 SYGVKD come from the germline V gene. V shed 4 bases and J shed 4 bases, with 11 bases lying between them. The CDR3 bases are TGTGCCATCAGTGCGGAGGGAGGCGGGGCCAACGTCCTGACTTTC. It is translated as CAISAEGGGANVLTF.

The rearrangement joins TRBV7-8 to TRBJ2-5; weak D call: TRBD1 (5 bases). The length of the CDR3 is 15 residues. Germline V gene data show CDR1 as SGHVS and CDR2 as FQNEAQ. The germline V and J ends were trimmed by 5 bases and 3 bases, with 16 bases remaining between them. CDR3 DNA sequence: TGTGCCAGCAGCCGCGCAGCAGGGTCCGAAGAGACCCAGTACTTC. Its translation is CASSRAAGSEETQYF.

The rearrangement joins TRBV10-1 to TRBJ2-2; 7 bases map to TRBD1. The CDR3 is 15 amino acids. V was clipped by 3 bases and J by 1 base; unmatched bases: 2. Germline CDR1 and CDR2: WNHNN and SYGVQD (reference sequence). In DNA, the CDR3 is TGCGCCAGCAGTGAAGGGACAGTGAACACCGGGGAGCTGTTTTTT. Translation gives CASSEGTVNTGELFF.

V is TRBV30 and J is TRBJ1-4; 7 bases line up with TRBD1. There are 16 residues in the CDR3. V shed 4 bases and J 4 bases; nucleotides not matched to a gene: 12. Germline values: CDR1 GTSNPN, CDR2 SVGIG (reference sequence). The CDR3, as DNA: TGTGCCTGGAAATCCCGCCCGGGACAGAGTAATGAAAAACTGTTTTTT. Amino acid sequence: CAWKSRPGQSNEKLFF.

The chain employs TRBV11-1 and TRBJ1-1; the D gene is possibly TRBD1 (5 bases). The CDR3 covers 14 residues. Per germline, CDR1 SGHAT and CDR2 FQDESV (reference sequence). Trimming removed 2 bases at V and 1 base at J, with 8 bases between. CDR3 residues: CASSLIGGNTEAFF. CDR3 sequence (DNA): TGTGCCAGCAGCTTAATCGGGGGGAACACTGAAGCTTTCTTT.

The chain joins TRBV5-1 to TRBJ2-4, with D possibly matching TRBD2 (7 bases). This CDR3 is 16 amino acids long. Trimming cost V 0 bases and J 2 bases, with 12 bases left between them. Germline CDR1 SGHRS, CDR2 YFSETQ. The CDR3: CASSLEGGLPKNIQYF. The CDR3 DNA reads as TGCGCCAGCAGCTTGGAGGGGGGGCTACCCAAAAACATTCAGTACTTC. Filled out from reference TRBV5-1 and TRBJ2-4, the complete variable domain reads KAGVTQTPRYLIKTRGQQVTLSCSPISGHRSVSWYQQTPGQGLQFLFEYFSETQRNKGNFPGRFSGRQFSNSRSEMNVSTLELGDSALYLCASSLEGGLPKNIQYFGAGTRLSVL.

Comments on this clone: The sample contains more than one DNA sequence encoding this CDR3. This rearrangement joins TRBV5-1 to TRBJ1-4, with a tentative D call TRBD1 (6 bases). Per the germline V gene, CDR1 is SGHRS and CDR2 is YFSETQ. The CDR3 loop spans 15 amino acids. V was pared by 2 bases and J by 6 bases, with 14 bases between. The DNA of the CDR3 is TGCGCCAGCAGCTTATCTGGGGGCGTGGATGAAAAACTGTTTTTT. It is translated as CASSLSGGVDEKLFF. Using reference TRBV5-1 and TRBJ1-4 for the parts outside the CDR3, the full variable domain is KAGVTQTPRYLIKTRGQQVTLSCSPISGHRSVSWYQQTPGQGLQFLFEYFSETQRNKGNFPGRFSGRQFSNSRSEMNVSTLELGDSALYLCASSLSGGVDEKLFFGSGTQLSVL.

This clone was recorded only once. This sequence joins TRBV29-1 and TRBJ1-4, with 9 bases that match TRBD1. With V trimmed by 4 bases and J by 3 bases, 21 bases remained unmatched. There are 20 residues in the CDR3. Germline lookup yields CDR1 SQVTM and CDR2 ANQGSEA. CDR3 nucleotides: TGCAGCGTTGCCATAACCGGGACAGGGACCTTTTCGGGGGCTAATGAAAAACTGTTTTTT. It yields the protein CSVAITGTGTFSGANEKLFF.

The gene calls are TRBV10-3 and TRBJ2-2; 8 positions agree with TRBD2. Germline CDR1 ENHRY, CDR2 SYGVKD. The CDR3 is 16 amino acids. The trim removed 0 bases at V and 5 bases at J, leaving 5 bases unmatched. The CDR3 region is CAISESLGLATGELFF. As DNA, the CDR3 is TGTGCCATCAGTGAGTCGCTCGGACTAGCAACCGGGGAGCTGTTTTTT.

The chain has TRBV5-1 and TRBJ1-1; tentative D call: TRBD1 (5 bases). This CDR3 contains 16 residues. With 0 bases removed from V and 2 bases from J, the gap between germline ends came to 14 bases. CDR1 is SGHRS and CDR2 is YFSETQ in the germline V gene. The CDR3 DNA follows: TGCGCCAGCAGCTTGGGTGGGGGGACGGGAAACACTGAAGCTTTCTTT. Its protein product is CASSLGGGTGNTEAFF.

The V gene is TRBV5-1, the J gene TRBJ2-6; the D gene is possibly TRBD2 (7 bases). This CDR3 spans 17 amino acids. Trimming removed 1 base from V and 0 bases from J, with 11 bases in between. CDR1 is SGHRS, CDR2 YFSETQ, per germline. The CDR3 bases are TGCGCCAGCAGCTTGCAGGGGAGGGGCTCTGGGGCCAACGTCCTGACTTTC. It yields the protein CASSLQGRGSGANVLTF. The full variable domain, in which reference TRBV5-1 and TRBJ2-6 provide the parts outside the CDR3, is KAGVTQTPRYLIKTRGQQVTLSCSPISGHRSVSWYQQTPGQGLQFLFEYFSETQRNKGNFPGRFSGRQFSNSRSEMNVSTLELGDSALYLCASSLQGRGSGANVLTFGAGSRLTVL.